The following is a TCR beta chain sequence with its context. Its antigen is as yet unknown. The junction departs from the called germline gene at one end, perhaps through a read error. Alongside a J-beta primer mix, a sample-barcoded 5' primer served in a second PCR lasting about 7 to 12 cycles. TCRdb independently ran MiXCR on the 5' RACE reads; one entry per CDR3 protein. The sample includes 800,000 to 950,000 distinct CDR3 sequences, under 35% of them seen just once. This sample was included in a study of blood T cells in healthy people across ages. General study results and limits: Versus aged donors, long-lived donors had higher diversity and more naive CD4+ cells.

CDR1 is SEHNR and CDR2 is FQNEAQ in the germline V gene (reference sequence). This CDR3 contains 15 residues. The same data also contributed to another study, on T cells of mothers and their children. Per that paper: Each mother yielded more than 9 million TCR beta CDR3 reads. Each child yielded some 3 million reads.

The rearrangement uses TRBV7-9 and TRBJ1-1; the D gene is possibly TRBD1 (5 bases). The source of this sequence is a woman in her thirties or forties in good health. Material: blood. CDR3 region: CASVDSLLEDTEAFF. The CDR3 nucleotides are TGTGCCAGCGTTGACAGTCTTTTAGAGGACACTGAGGCTTTCTTT.